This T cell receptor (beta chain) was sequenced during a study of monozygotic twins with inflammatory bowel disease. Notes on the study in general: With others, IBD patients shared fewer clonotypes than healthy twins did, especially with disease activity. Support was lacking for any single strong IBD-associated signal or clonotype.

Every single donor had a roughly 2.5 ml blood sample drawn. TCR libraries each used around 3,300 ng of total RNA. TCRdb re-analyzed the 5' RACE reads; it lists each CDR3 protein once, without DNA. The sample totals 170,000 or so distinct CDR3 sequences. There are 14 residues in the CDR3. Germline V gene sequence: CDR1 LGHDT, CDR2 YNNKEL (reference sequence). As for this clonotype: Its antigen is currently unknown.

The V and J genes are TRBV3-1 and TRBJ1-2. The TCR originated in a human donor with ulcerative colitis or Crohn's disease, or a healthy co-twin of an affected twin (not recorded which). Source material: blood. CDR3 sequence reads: CASSPLGQDYGYTF. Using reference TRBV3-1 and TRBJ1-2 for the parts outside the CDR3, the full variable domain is DTAVSQTPKYLVTQMGNDKSIKCEQNLGHDTMYWYKQDSKKFLKIMFSYNNKELIINETVPNRFSPKSPDKAHLNLHINSLELGDSAVYFCASSPLGQDYGYTFGSGTRLTVV.